This TCR beta chain was identified during a study of shared T cell receptors in the human thymus. Germline values: CDR1 LNHDA, CDR2 SQIVND (reference sequence). This CDR3 contains 15 residues. V dropped 4 bases and J dropped 7; count of bases not matched to a gene: 3. Sequencing used immunoSEQ multiplex PCR; TCRdb keeps in-frame clones, though not all of them. Altogether 500,000 to 550,000 clones are present, about 80% being singletons, with the ten largest covering around 0.012%. The data were also submitted as part of a second study, on human thymus T cells. That work adds: Immunologically healthy infants in Finland undergoing congenital heart defect surgery were the donors. Resected material from corrective heart surgery provided the thymus tissue analysed. Thymic and blood repertoires appeared to carry a bias in their V and J gene usage. As related research reported, thymic repertoires overlapped highly among unrelated individuals.

The source material was thymocytes. The rearrangement links TRBV19 to TRBJ2-1, with 14 positions matching TRBD2. The origin of this receptor is a boy under two years old with a congenital heart defect. As DNA, the CDR3 is TGTGCCAGTAGTAAGAGGACTAGCGGGAGGAATGAGCAGTTCTTC. The encoded protein is CASSKRTSGRNEQFF. The whole variable domain, filled in from reference TRBV19 and TRBJ2-1, reads DGGITQSPKYLFRKEGQNVTLSCEQNLNHDAMYWYRQDPGQGLRLIYYSQIVNDFQKGDIAEGYSVSREKKESFPLTVTSAQKNPTAFYLCASSKRTSGRNEQFFGPGTRLTVL.